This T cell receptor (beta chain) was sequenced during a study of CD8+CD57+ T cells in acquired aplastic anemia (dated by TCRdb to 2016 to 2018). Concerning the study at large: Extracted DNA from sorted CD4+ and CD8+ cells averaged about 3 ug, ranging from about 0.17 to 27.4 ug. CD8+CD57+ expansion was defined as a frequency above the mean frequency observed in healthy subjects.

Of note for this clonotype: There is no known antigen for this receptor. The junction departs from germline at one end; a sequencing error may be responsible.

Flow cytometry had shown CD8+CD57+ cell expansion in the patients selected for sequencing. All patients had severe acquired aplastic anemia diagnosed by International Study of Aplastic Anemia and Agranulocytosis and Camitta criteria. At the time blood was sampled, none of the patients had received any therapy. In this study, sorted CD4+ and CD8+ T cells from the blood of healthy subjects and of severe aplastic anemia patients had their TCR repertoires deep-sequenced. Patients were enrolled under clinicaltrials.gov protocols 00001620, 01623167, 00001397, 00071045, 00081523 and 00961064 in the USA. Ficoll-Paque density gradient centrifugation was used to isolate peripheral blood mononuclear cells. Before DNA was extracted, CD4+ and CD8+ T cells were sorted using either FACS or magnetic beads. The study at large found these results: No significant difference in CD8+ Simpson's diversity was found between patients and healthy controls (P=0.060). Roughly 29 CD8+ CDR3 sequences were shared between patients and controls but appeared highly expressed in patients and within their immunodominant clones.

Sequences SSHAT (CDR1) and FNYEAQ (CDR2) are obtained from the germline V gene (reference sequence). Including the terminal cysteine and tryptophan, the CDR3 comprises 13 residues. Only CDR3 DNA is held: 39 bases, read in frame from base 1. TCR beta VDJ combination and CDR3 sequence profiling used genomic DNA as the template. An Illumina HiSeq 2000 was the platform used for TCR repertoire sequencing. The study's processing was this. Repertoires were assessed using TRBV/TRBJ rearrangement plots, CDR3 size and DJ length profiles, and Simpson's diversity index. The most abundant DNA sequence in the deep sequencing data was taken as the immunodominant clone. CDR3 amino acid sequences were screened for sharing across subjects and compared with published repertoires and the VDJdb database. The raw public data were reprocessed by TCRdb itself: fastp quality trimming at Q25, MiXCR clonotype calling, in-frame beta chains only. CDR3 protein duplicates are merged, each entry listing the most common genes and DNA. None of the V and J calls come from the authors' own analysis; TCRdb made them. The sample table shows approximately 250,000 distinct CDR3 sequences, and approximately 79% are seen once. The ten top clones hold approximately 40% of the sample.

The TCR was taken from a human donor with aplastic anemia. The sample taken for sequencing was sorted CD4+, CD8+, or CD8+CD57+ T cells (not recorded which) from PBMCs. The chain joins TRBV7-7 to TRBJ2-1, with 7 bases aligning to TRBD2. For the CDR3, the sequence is CAVLGGGETQYFW. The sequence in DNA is TGTGCCGTTCTTGGGGGGGGGGAGACCCAGTACTTCTGG.